These 10 T cell receptor beta chains originate from one sample sequenced in a study of siplizumab effects on memory and regulatory T cells. Clones were read by immunoSEQ multiplex PCR, and TCRdb kept only the in-frame ones, dropping some. This sample carries some 100,000 clones, approximately 94% of them seen once, and the ten largest clones take approximately 0.66%. Sequenced sample: Tregs sorted from blood. The receptors derive from a human donor in good health.

Regarding this clone: The sample carries other DNA sequences with the same CDR3. This chain uses TRBV5-5 with TRBJ1-2; D not certain. Trimming left V 0 bases short and J 3 bases short, with 6 bases between. The CDR3 totals 13 residues. Germline-derived CDR1 and CDR2 are SGHKS and YYEKEE (reference sequence). The CDR3 nucleotides are TGTGCCAGCAGCTTGGAAGGGTACTATGGCTACACCTTC. Amino acid sequence: CASSLEGYYGYTF.

CDR3 DNA sequence: TGCGCCAGCAGCCAAGAGGTGGCGGGAGTTCGGAGGTTAGCCAAAAACATTCAGTACTTC. This translates into CASSQEVAGVRRLAKNIQYF. The J gene is TRBJ2-4, the V gene TRBV4-1, with 7 bases aligning to TRBD2. After removal of 0 bases from V and 0 bases from J, the junction contained 14 bases not matched to a gene. The CDR3 sequence is 20 residues long. Per germline, CDR1 MGHRA and CDR2 YSYEKL.

The chain is built from TRBV2 and TRBJ1-4; 7 bases match TRBD1. The CDR3 covers 15 residues. Germline CDR1 reads SNHLY; CDR2 reads FYNNEI. With 6 bases clipped from V and 8 bases from J, the junction kept 12 bases outside the gene matches. CDR3 DNA sequence: TGTGCCAGCAGCGACACGGGACAGCTTTGGGAAAAACTGTTTTTT. Its protein is CASSDTGQLWEKLFF.

The gene calls are TRBV28 and TRBJ1-5; D gene ambiguous. The length of the CDR3 is 13 residues. Germline values: CDR1 MDHEN, CDR2 SYDVKM. The V and J ends lost 3 bases and 6 bases respectively, with 9 bases between them. CDR3 in amino acids: CASSFYPRQPQHF. CDR3 in DNA: TGTGCCAGCAGTTTTTACCCTCGTCAGCCCCAGCATTTT.

This clone was observed a single time. J is TRBJ2-5 and V is TRBV5-4; TRBD1 or TRBD2 may be the D gene (5 bases each). The CDR3 length is 17 residues. V lost 0 bases and J 1 base, leaving 16 bases between the germline ends. Germline-derived CDR1 and CDR2 are SGHNT and YYREEE (reference sequence). CDR3 sequence: CASSLGGRGSPQETQYF. The CDR3 DNA reads TGTGCCAGCAGCTTGGGGGGCCGGGGTTCCCCCCAAGAGACCCAGTACTTC.

This clone occurred once. This chain joins TRBV30 and TRBJ2-3, with 8 nucleotides matching TRBD2. With 4 bases clipped from V and 5 bases from J, the junction kept 11 bases outside the gene matches. The CDR3 sequence is 15 residues long. Germline loops: CDR1 GTSNPN, CDR2 SVGIG (reference sequence). The CDR3: CAWTRGGGSLDTQYF. The CDR3 DNA reads TGTGCCTGGACCCGGGGGGGCGGGAGTTTAGATACGCAGTATTTT.

The rearrangement links TRBV5-1 to TRBJ2-1; D is undetermined. CDR1 SGHRS and CDR2 YFSETQ come from the germline V gene. V was clipped by 4 bases and J by 6 bases, with 17 bases between them. CDR3 length equals 15 residues. The chain's CDR3 is CASSQNTGPSNEQFF. The CDR3 bases are TGCGCCAGCAGCCAAAACACCGGGCCTAGCAATGAGCAGTTCTTC.

CDR3 nucleotides: TGTGCCAGCAGTCTCGGGACAGGGGGCGTTTTCGAGACCCAGTACTTC. It yields the protein CASSLGTGGVFETQYF. This chain uses TRBV27 with TRBJ2-5; 12 bases are shared with TRBD1. The junction had 9 bases not matched to a gene; V was cut back by 5 bases and J by 5 bases. The CDR3 is 16 amino acids. Germline CDR1 MNHEY, CDR2 SMNVEV (reference sequence).

The chain recombines TRBV11-3 with TRBJ2-1; the D is unclear. The CDR3 runs 13 residues. Trimming took 2 bases from V and 8 from J, leaving 10 bases between them. Germline CDR1 and CDR2: SGHNT and YENEEA. CDR3 sequence (DNA): TGTGCCAGCAGCTTATACGGGCAGTATGAGCAGTTCTTC. Amino acid sequence: CASSLYGQYEQFF.

The chain links TRBV19 to TRBJ1-5, with 7 nucleotides matching TRBD1. The junction had 12 bases not matched to a gene; V was cut back by 1 base and J by 12 bases. The V gene's germline CDR1 is LNHDA and CDR2 SQIVND (reference sequence). This CDR3 comprises 15 residues. CDR3 region: CASSIVGQAVLNQHF. The CDR3 nucleotides are TGTGCCAGTAGTATAGTAGGACAGGCAGTTCTAAACCAGCATTTT.